These 10 T cell receptor beta chains were all obtained from the same sample, sequenced in a study of blood T cell repertoires in COVID-19. The data were produced by immunoSEQ multiplex PCR, yet TCRdb's version contains in-frame clones alone and is incomplete. The top ten hold less than 7% of the sample, which has roughly 200,000 clones, around 80% seen once. Material for sequencing was peripheral blood. The source is a woman in her seventies with acute or convalescent COVID-19.

The rearrangement joins TRBV27 to TRBJ2-5; D perhaps matches TRBD2 (6 bases). This CDR3 comprises 14 residues. V was cut by 3 bases and J by 4 bases, with 12 bases left in between. Germline V lookup: CDR1 MNHEY, CDR2 SMNVEV (reference sequence). The CDR3 DNA reads as TGTGCCAGCAGTTTTGGGGGGAAGCTAGAGACCCAGTACTTC. It specifies CASSFGGKLETQYF.

The J gene is TRBJ2-5, the V gene TRBV6-2 or TRBV6-3; TRBD2 aligns across 7 bases. V shed 6 bases, J shed 5 bases, and the junction held 3 bases outside the gene matches. Germline lookup yields CDR1 MNHEY and CDR2 SVGEGT. This CDR3 spans 12 amino acids. For the CDR3, the DNA is TGTGCCAGCAGCACTAGCGACGAGACCCAGTACTTC. Protein sequence: CASSTSDETQYF.

V and J are TRBV5-1 and TRBJ1-1; tentative D call: TRBD1 (5 bases). Deletions cut 5 bases from V and 11 bases from J, with 19 bases between. There are 13 residues in the CDR3. In germline, CDR1 is SGHRS, CDR2 YFSETQ. The CDR3 DNA is TGCGCCAGCAGTTTTGACAGTCTGTTTGGGGCTTTCTTT. Protein sequence: CASSFDSLFGAFF. The full variable domain, in which reference TRBV5-1 and TRBJ1-1 provide the parts outside the CDR3, is KAGVTQTPRYLIKTRGQQVTLSCSPISGHRSVSWYQQTPGQGLQFLFEYFSETQRNKGNFPGRFSGRQFSNSRSEMNVSTLELGDSALYLCASSFDSLFGAFFGQGTRLTVV.

This chain uses TRBV28 with TRBJ1-4; D is ambiguous. V was pared by 5 bases and J by 7 bases, with 20 bases between. Per the germline V gene, CDR1 is MDHEN and CDR2 is SYDVKM. This CDR3 spans 16 amino acids. DNA of the CDR3: TGTGCCAGCAGTCCGCCTTTAGGAGTTGGAGGTGAAAAACTGTTTTTT. Protein: CASSPPLGVGGEKLFF.

This clone has a single count. The V call is TRBV10-3, the J call TRBJ2-2; 7 bases match TRBD1. The CDR3 consists of 14 residues. J lost 3 bases, V lost 8 bases, and 6 bases had no gene match. Looked up from germline, CDR1 is ENHRY and CDR2 is SYGVKD. The CDR3 DNA reads as TGTGCCATCCGACGACAGGGAGACACCGGGGAGCTGTTTTTT. Translating it yields CAIRRQGDTGELFF.

This chain connects TRBV5-1 to TRBJ1-1; D is unclear. Germline V CDR1 and CDR2: SGHRS, YFSETQ. This CDR3 region has 13 residues. The germline V and J ends were trimmed by 4 bases and 1 base, with 8 bases remaining between them. The CDR3, as DNA: TGCGCCAGCAGCCCCTCTACGAACACTGAAGCTTTCTTT. Protein sequence: CASSPSTNTEAFF.

The chain uses TRBV24-1 and TRBJ2-5; 8 positions agree with TRBD2. V gave up 5 bases and J gave up 5 bases; unmatched junction bases: 6. The germline CDR1 and CDR2 sequences are KGHDR and SFDVKD. The CDR3 totals 14 residues. The CDR3 is CATSVAAGVETQYF. For the CDR3, the DNA is TGTGCCACCAGTGTAGCAGCGGGAGTGGAGACCCAGTACTTC.

The chain recombines TRBV5-1 with TRBJ2-5; 9 bases line up with TRBD2. The CDR3 has 16 amino acids. V was pared by 4 bases and J by 5 bases, with 12 bases of the junction left unmatched. Germline V gives CDR1 SGHRS, CDR2 YFSETQ. The DNA of the CDR3 is TGCGCCAGCAGCCTCTGGACTAGCGCGGAGCGGGAGACCCAGTACTTC. Translating it yields CASSLWTSAERETQYF.

J is TRBJ1-1 and V is TRBV4-1, with a possible D match to TRBD1 (6 bases). From germline, CDR1 is MGHRA and CDR2 YSYEKL. CDR3 size: 15 residues. V was pared by 1 base and J by 0 bases, with 9 bases between. The CDR3 region is CASSQGQVLNTEAFF. The CDR3 nucleotides read TGCGCCAGCAGCCAAGGACAGGTTTTGAACACTGAAGCTTTCTTT.

At least ten counts were recorded for this clone. The rearrangement joins TRBV10-2 to TRBJ1-6, with TRBD1 matching over 9 bases. The germline V gene has CDR1 WSHSY and CDR2 SAAADI. V lost 2 bases, J lost 10 bases, and 6 bases stayed unmatched. This CDR3 has 15 residues. CDR3 nucleotides: TGCGCCAGCAGTGAGGCGGACAGGGGCCGGTCACCCCTCCACTTT. Protein sequence: CASSEADRGRSPLHF.